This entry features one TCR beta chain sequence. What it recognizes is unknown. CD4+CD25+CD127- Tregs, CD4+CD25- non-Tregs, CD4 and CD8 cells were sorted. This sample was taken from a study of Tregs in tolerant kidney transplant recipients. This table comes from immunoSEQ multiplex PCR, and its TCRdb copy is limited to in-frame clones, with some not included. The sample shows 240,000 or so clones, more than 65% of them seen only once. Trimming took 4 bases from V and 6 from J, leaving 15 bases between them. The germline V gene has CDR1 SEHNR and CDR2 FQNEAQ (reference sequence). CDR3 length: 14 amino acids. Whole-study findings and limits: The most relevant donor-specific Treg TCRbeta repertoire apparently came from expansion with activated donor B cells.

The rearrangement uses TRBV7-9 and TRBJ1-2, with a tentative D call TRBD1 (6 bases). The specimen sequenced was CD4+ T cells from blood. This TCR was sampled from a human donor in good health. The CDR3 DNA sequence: TGTGCCAGCAGCTCCAGGACAGCAACCCATGGCTACACCTTC. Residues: CASSSRTATHGYTF.